The text below deals with one T cell receptor beta chain. TCRdb recomputed calls from the RT-PCR reads with MiXCR, one row per CDR3 protein. This sample has 170,000 or so distinct CDR3 sequences, with approximately 11% found just once. CDR3 length equals 11 residues. V was shortened by 6 bases and J by 11 bases, with 13 bases between the two germline ends. These data are taken from a study of response to subunit inactivated influenza vaccine. The sequence derives from a man aged 45 to 75 who received an inactivated influenza vaccine. Sequencing was performed on CD8+ T cells sorted from PBMCs, taken approximately 25 months after vaccination. The rearrangement joins TRBV12-3 or TRBV12-4 to TRBJ1-1; D possibly corresponds to TRBD1 (5 bases). CDR3 DNA: TGTGCCAGCAGGACAGCCTGGGGGGCTTTCTTT. This codes for CASRTAWGAFF.